This TCR beta chain was documented in a study of blood T cells in healthy people across ages. Combining a sample-barcoded 5' primer with a J-beta primer mix, a second PCR ran for roughly 6 to 11 cycles. TCRdb re-called the 5' RACE reads with MiXCR, one entry per CDR3 protein. The sample lists approximately 1,700,000 distinct CDR3 sequences; 30% to 40% were seen once. Only a few counts were recorded for this clonotype. The V gene lost 3 bases and the J gene lost 7 bases, with 9 bases spanning the gap. From germline, CDR1 is KGHDR and CDR2 SFDVKD. The CDR3 sequence is 13 residues long. This sequence originates from a human donor in good health. The sample was blood. The V gene is TRBV24-1, the J gene TRBJ2-1, with D perhaps matching TRBD1 (5 bases). This CDR3 reads CATSDPNRNEQFF. The CDR3 DNA reads as TGTGCCACCAGTGATCCCAACAGGAATGAGCAGTTCTTC.